This is a list of T cell receptor beta chains from one sample in a study of cytomegalovirus exposure and HLA in healthy donors. Sequenced by immunoSEQ multiplex PCR; TCRdb stores in-frame clones only, minus some. Its table records 34,000 or so clones. The sequencing sample was made of PBMCs. Receptors originate from a female donor in good health and CMV-seronegative. CDR3s include the opening cysteine and the closing phenylalanine or tryptophan. Each record gives: J gene, V gene, D gene, clone size, CDR3 DNA, CDR3 protein. The D gene is left open where the match is weak. Some rows have no size entry. The others give once, few or many, or a class for an expanded clone.

>TRBJ2-3|TRBV6-5|.|.
TGTGCCAGCAGTTACACCTACAGGATAGATACGCAGTATTTT
CASSYTYRIDTQYF
>TRBJ1-3|TRBV9|.|.
TGTGCCAGCAGCGTAACAGGGTCATCTGGAAACACCATATATTTT
CASSVTGSSGNTIYF
>TRBJ2-7|TRBV28|TRBD1|.
TGTGCCAGCAGTTTCGCAGGGGGCAACTACGAGCAGTACTTC
CASSFAGGNYEQYF
>TRBJ1-2|TRBV5-1|TRBD1|.
TGCGCCAGCAGCGAGGGACAGGGGGGCTATGGCTACACCTTC
CASSEGQGGYGYTF
>TRBJ2-2|TRBV9|.|.
TGTGCCAGCAGCTTACAGGGCTCAACGAACACCGGGGAGCTGTTTTTT
CASSLQGSTNTGELFF
>TRBJ1-5|TRBV28|.|.
TGTGCCAGCAGTTCAGATTGGTTTCAGCCCCAGCATTTT
CASSSDWFQPQHF
>TRBJ1-5|TRBV9|TRBD1|.
TGTGCCAGCAGCGCGGGGACAGGGAGCAATCAGCCCCAGCATTTT
CASSAGTGSNQPQHF
>TRBJ1-4|TRBV28|.|.
TGTGCCAGCAGTTTGCAAGGGGTTGAAAAACTGTTTTTT
CASSLQGVEKLFF
>TRBJ2-1|TRBV6-5|.|.
TGTGCCAGCAGTTACTCGAGACTACTAAACGACAATGAGCAGTTCTTC
CASSYSRLLNDNEQFF
>TRBJ2-3|TRBV14|TRBD2|.
TGTGCCAGCAGCCCTGGACTAGCGGGGGGCAGAGACACAGATACGCAGTATTTT
CASSPGLAGGRDTDTQYF
>TRBJ2-3|TRBV4-1|.|.
TGCGCCAGCAGCCAAGATCGAGGAGGGGGCACAGATACGCAGTATTTT
CASSQDRGGGTDTQYF
>TRBJ1-5|TRBV18|.|.
TGTGCCAGCTCACCAGGGGCCAATCAGCCCCAGCATTTT
CASSPGANQPQHF
>TRBJ1-5|TRBV7-2|.|.
TGTGCCAGCAGCTTTCAGGAGGGGAGACCCCAGCATTTT
CASSFQEGRPQHF
>TRBJ1-1|TRBV6-5|.|.
TGTGCCAGCAAACTCTACACTGAAGCTTTCTTT
CASKLYTEAFF
>TRBJ1-1|TRBV18|.|.
TGTGCCAGCTCACCACCCGAAATGGGCGTTAGGAACACTGAAGCTTTCTTT
CASSPPEMGVRNTEAFF
>TRBJ1-2|TRBV9|TRBD1|.
TGTGCCAGCAGGGGAACTGACAGGGGAGCCTATGGCTACACCTTC
CASRGTDRGAYGYTF
>TRBJ2-5|TRBV5-6|.|.
TGTGCCAGCAGCTCGTACGGAGAGACCCAGTACTTC
CASSSYGETQYF
>TRBJ2-2|TRBV19|TRBD1|.
TGTGCCAGTAGTATACTACAGGGGGCCACCGGGGAGCTGTTTTTT
CASSILQGATGELFF
>TRBJ2-5|TRBV11-2|TRBD2|.
TGTGCCAGCAGCGGATGGACTAGCGGGTACCAAGAGACCCAGTACTTC
CASSGWTSGYQETQYF
>TRBJ1-2|TRBV18|TRBD1|.
TGTGCCAGCTCACCAGTCAGGAACATAGGGGGCGGTGGCTACACCTTC
CASSPVRNIGGGGYTF
>TRBJ2-7|TRBV29-1|.|.
TGCAGCGTTGGTTCCAGGGAGGCTAGGCAGTACTTC
CSVGSREARQYF
>TRBJ2-3|TRBV7-3|TRBD2|.
TGTGCCAGCAGCTTAGAGGGTAGCGGGGTGCCGCCCACAGATACGCAGTATTTT
CASSLEGSGVPPTDTQYF
>TRBJ1-1|TRBV29-1|.|.
TGCAGCGTCAAAAAGGTCGGCAGGGACACTGAAGCTTTCTTT
CSVKKVGRDTEAFF
>TRBJ2-5|TRBV10-2|TRBD2|.
TGCGCCAGCAGTTCGGGGGGGACCCTGTTCCAAGAGACCCAGTACTTC
CASSSGGTLFQETQYF
>TRBJ1-2|TRBV6-5|.|.
TGTGCCGCCCGGGGGGATATAGGGTATGGCTACACCTTC
CAARGDIGYGYTF
>TRBJ2-2|TRBV7-9|.|.
TGTGCCAGCAGCTTAGCACGGGGTCCAGGGGAGCTGTTTTTT
CASSLARGPGELFF
>TRBJ1-2|TRBV28|.|.
TGTGCCAGCAGTTTGCAGGGAGGGAACTATGGCTACACCTTC
CASSLQGGNYGYTF
>TRBJ2-4|TRBV4-1|TRBD1|.
TGCGCCAGCAGCCCACGCGATTCTAGGGGGCTAGCCAAAAACATTCAGTACTTC
CASSPRDSRGLAKNIQYF
>TRBJ1-1|TRBV4-2|.|.
TGTGCCAGCAGCCAAGGGGAGGGAAAGAACACTGAAGCTTTCTTT
CASSQGEGKNTEAFF
>TRBJ2-1|TRBV4-1|.|.
TGCGCCAGCAGCCAAGATTCAGGGGACTACAATGAGCAGTTCTTC
CASSQDSGDYNEQFF
>TRBJ1-2|TRBV28|.|.
TGTGCCACCTACGACACCTTCAACTATGGCTACACCTTC
CATYDTFNYGYTF
>TRBJ2-1|TRBV6-1|TRBD2|medium-sized
TGTGCCAGCAGTGGACTAGCGGACCACAATGAGCAGTTCTTC
CASSGLADHNEQFF
>TRBJ2-2|TRBV19|.|.
TGTGCCAGTAGTATAGGGGGGGTTACTTCGATCACCGGGGAGCTGTTTTTT
CASSIGGVTSITGELFF
>TRBJ1-4|TRBV13|.|.
TGTGCCAGCAGACGTACAGGGTCGGAAAAACTGTTTTTT
CASRRTGSEKLFF
>TRBJ1-3|TRBV16|.|.
TGTGCCAGCAGCCAATACCTAGCGCTTTCTGGAAACACCATATATTTT
CASSQYLALSGNTIYF
>TRBJ2-4|TRBV28|.|.
TGTGCCAGCAGTTTGCTCGAAGGAGACTTAGCCAAAAACATTCAGTACTTC
CASSLLEGDLAKNIQYF
>TRBJ2-4|TRBV15|TRBD1|.
TGTGCCACCAGCCCGGACAGGGGGTTGGACATTCAGTACTTC
CATSPDRGLDIQYF
>TRBJ2-3|TRBV6-4|TRBD1|medium-sized
TGTGCCAGCAGTGACGGGACAGGGGGCACAGATACGCAGTATTTT
CASSDGTGGTDTQYF
>TRBJ1-1|TRBV9|.|.
TGTGCCAGCACCGCGGGCGACCGGAACACTGAAGCTTTCTTT
CASTAGDRNTEAFF
>TRBJ1-6|TRBV27|.|.
TGTGCCAGCAGTTACCAAGGACCCGGGGATTCACCCCTCCACTTT
CASSYQGPGDSPLHF
>TRBJ1-2|TRBV27|TRBD1|.
TGTGCCAGCAGCGCGCTCACAGGGGGCGCGTATGGCTACACCTTC
CASSALTGGAYGYTF
>TRBJ1-2|TRBV6-1|.|.
TGTGCCAGCAGGGAGGCAGGGGTCACGAACTATGGCTACACCTTC
CASREAGVTNYGYTF
>TRBJ2-7|TRBV6-1|TRBD1|.
TGTGCCAGCAGAGAAACCGGGACAGGAAGCTACGAGCAGTACTTC
CASRETGTGSYEQYF
>TRBJ1-5|TRBV6-5|TRBD1|.
TGTGCCAGCAGTTTAACCACAGGGGGCAACAATCAGCCCCAGCATTTT
CASSLTTGGNNQPQHF
>TRBJ2-3|TRBV30|TRBD2|.
TGTGCCTGGAAGGTAGCGGGGGTGGATACGCAGTATTTT
CAWKVAGVDTQYF
>TRBJ2-4|TRBV2|TRBD1|.
TGTGCCAGCAGAGGACAGGGGGGGTACATTCAGTACTTC
CASRGQGGYIQYF
>TRBJ2-7|TRBV7-2|.|.
TGTGCCAGCAGCTCCTATACCTACGAGCAGTACTTC
CASSSYTYEQYF
>TRBJ2-6|TRBV4-3|.|.
TGCGCCAGCAGCCAAGACAGGTCTGGGGCCAACGTCCTGACTTTC
CASSQDRSGANVLTF
>TRBJ2-3|TRBV19|TRBD1|.
TGTGCCAGTCACAGGGGGGATAGCACAGATACGCAGTATTTT
CASHRGDSTDTQYF
>TRBJ1-2|TRBV18|.|.
TGTGCCAGCTCACCAGTCGCCCTTAAGTCAGACTATGGCTACACCTTC
CASSPVALKSDYGYTF
>TRBJ1-1|TRBV7-9|.|.
TGTGCCAGCAGCTCAAACGGGGGAACTGAAGCTTTCTTT
CASSSNGGTEAFF
>TRBJ1-5|TRBV27|.|.
TGTGCCAGCAGTAGGACAGACGTAAATCAGCCCCAGCATTTT
CASSRTDVNQPQHF
>TRBJ1-5|TRBV13|.|.
TGTGCCAGCAGTCTTAGCGCGATGGGTGGCAATCAGCCCCAGCATTTT
CASSLSAMGGNQPQHF
>TRBJ2-5|TRBV6-5|.|.
TGTGCCAGCAGTTACACGGACACCCAAGAGACCCAGTACTTC
CASSYTDTQETQYF
>TRBJ1-2|TRBV7-2|TRBD1|.
TGTGCCAGCAGCTTAGGCGGGACAGCAAACTATGGCTACACCTTC
CASSLGGTANYGYTF
>TRBJ1-1|TRBV7-2|.|.
TGTGCCAGCAGCTTAGAGGGGGTCATGAACACTGAAGCTTTCTTT
CASSLEGVMNTEAFF
>TRBJ2-7|TRBV11-3|TRBD2|.
TGTGCCAGCAGCTTTTCTGGTAGCGGGTCCTCGGGCTCCTACGAGCAGTACTTC
CASSFSGSGSSGSYEQYF
>TRBJ1-6|TRBV13|.|.
TGTGCCAGCAGCAGGTTGACAGGAGGCTCCTATAATTCACCCCTCCACTTT
CASSRLTGGSYNSPLHF
>TRBJ1-6|TRBV5-1|.|.
TGCGCCAGCAGCCCCGGGACACCCCATAATTCACCCCTCCACTTT
CASSPGTPHNSPLHF